This TCR beta chain was documented in a study of cytomegalovirus exposure and HLA in healthy donors. Study summary: Earlier findings included about 120 million unique TCR beta sequences obtained from approximately 170 million T cells.

Primers: 60 Vbeta forward and 13 Jbeta reverse. Measured with immunoSEQ multiplex PCR; TCRdb has only the in-frame clones, and not every one. The sample holds about 160,000 clones; 84% are singletons and the top ten take about 1%. Study-level findings and limits: It was assumed in the presence/absence analyses that sequencing depth was roughly uniform across donors. Most of the CMV-associated TCR beta chains (in a later analysis) appeared to be HLA-restricted. Most of the TCR beta V segments (in an earlier analysis) were productive either about 90% or about 30% of the time.

A remark on this clone: Its antigen is as yet unknown.

The CDR3 runs 15 residues. The V end lost 1 base, the J end lost 0 bases, and 7 bases lay between the germline ends. CDR1 is SEHNR and CDR2 is FQNEAQ in the germline V gene (reference sequence). This receptor was identified in a man younger than 40 in good health and CMV-seronegative. The chain links TRBV7-9 to TRBJ1-3; D not resolved. The specimen was PBMCs. CDR3 sequence: CASSLVGSSGNTIYF. Written as DNA, the CDR3 is TGTGCCAGCAGCTTAGTAGGGAGCTCTGGAAACACCATATATTTT.